The entry below describes one TCR beta chain. The antigen remains unidentified. TCRdb analysed the 5' RACE reads with MiXCR anew, one entry per CDR3 protein. The repertoire holds around 50,000 distinct CDR3 sequences, with about 4.1% as singletons. The data derive from a study of neurological immune-mediated disorders. Study results and limitations: The most TCR clonal expansion was seen in HTLV-1-associated myelopathy, and the least was seen in multiple sclerosis, which fell below healthy controls.

Germline CDR1 is MNHEY and CDR2 is SVGAGI. With V trimmed by 6 bases and J by 3 bases, 5 bases remained unmatched. The CDR3 length is 15 residues. The sample consisted of PBMCs. The V gene is TRBV6-5, the J gene TRBJ2-1, with 10 bases matching TRBD2. The receptor comes from a man aged 60 to 75 with multiple sclerosis. CDR3 residues: CASSLTSGRYNEQFF. The DNA for the CDR3 is TGTGCCAGCAGCTTGACTAGCGGGCGCTACAATGAGCAGTTCTTC.